This TCR beta chain originates from a study of chemoradiotherapy in HPV16-positive cancers. CDR3 length equals 17 residues. Germline V gene lookup returns CDR1 SGDLS and CDR2 YYNGEE. The V end lost 2 bases, the J end lost 4 bases, and 18 bases lay between the germline ends. The method was immunoSEQ multiplex PCR; TCRdb's version includes in-frame clones alone and lacks a portion of them. The sample lists about 14,000 clones, 89% occurring once. The receptor was isolated from a human donor with HPV-associated anogenital cancer. The chain recombines TRBV9 with TRBJ2-2; tentatively, D is TRBD1 (5 bases). The input for sequencing was tumor tissue, taken from a patient who underwent chemoradiotherapy. The CDR3 is CASSVDSGLEGTGELFF. DNA for the CDR3: TGTGCCAGCAGCGTCGACTCAGGGTTAGAAGGCACCGGGGAGCTGTTTTTT. Using reference TRBV9 and TRBJ2-2 for the parts outside the CDR3, the full variable domain is DSGVTQTPKHLITATGQRVTLRCSPRSGDLSVYWYQQSLDQGLQFLIQYYNGEERAKGNILERFSAQQFPDLHSELNLSSLELGDSALYFCASSVDSGLEGTGELFFGEGSRLTVL.